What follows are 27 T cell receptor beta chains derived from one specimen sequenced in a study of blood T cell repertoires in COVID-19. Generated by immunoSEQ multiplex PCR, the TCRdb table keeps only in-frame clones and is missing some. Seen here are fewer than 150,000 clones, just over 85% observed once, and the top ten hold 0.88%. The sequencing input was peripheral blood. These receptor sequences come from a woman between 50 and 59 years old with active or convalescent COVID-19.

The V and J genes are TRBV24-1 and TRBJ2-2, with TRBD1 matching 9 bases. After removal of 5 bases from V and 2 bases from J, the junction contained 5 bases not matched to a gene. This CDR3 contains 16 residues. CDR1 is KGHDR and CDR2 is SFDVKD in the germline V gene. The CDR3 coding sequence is TGTGCCACCAGTGCCTCGGGACAGGGCAACACCGGGGAGCTGTTTTTT. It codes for CATSASGQGNTGELFF.

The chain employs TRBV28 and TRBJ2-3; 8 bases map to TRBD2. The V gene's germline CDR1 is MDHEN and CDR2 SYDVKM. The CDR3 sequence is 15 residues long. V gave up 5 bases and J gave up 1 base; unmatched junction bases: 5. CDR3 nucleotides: TGTGCCAGCAGTCGACGGGAGGGTGGCACAGATACGCAGTATTTT. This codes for CASSRREGGTDTQYF. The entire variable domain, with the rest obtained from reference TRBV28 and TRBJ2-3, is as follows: DVKVTQSSRYLVKRTGEKVFLECVQDMDHENMFWYRQDPGLGLRLIYFSYDVKMKEKGDIPEGYSVSREKKERFSLILESASTNQTSMYLCASSRREGGTDTQYFGPGTRLTVL.

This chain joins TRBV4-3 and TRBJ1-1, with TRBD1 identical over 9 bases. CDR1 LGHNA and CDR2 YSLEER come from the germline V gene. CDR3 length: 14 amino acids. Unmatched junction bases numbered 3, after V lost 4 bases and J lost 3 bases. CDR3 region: CASSLGQGYTEAFF. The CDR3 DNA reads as TGCGCCAGCAGCCTGGGACAGGGTTACACTGAAGCTTTCTTT.

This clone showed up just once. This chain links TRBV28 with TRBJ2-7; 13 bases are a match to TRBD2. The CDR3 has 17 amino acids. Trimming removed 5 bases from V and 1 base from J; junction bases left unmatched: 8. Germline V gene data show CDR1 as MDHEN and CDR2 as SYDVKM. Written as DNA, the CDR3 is TGTGCCAGCAGTCCGGGACTAGCGGGGATAAGGTCCTACGAGCAGTACTTC. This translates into CASSPGLAGIRSYEQYF. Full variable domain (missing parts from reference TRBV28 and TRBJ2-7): DVKVTQSSRYLVKRTGEKVFLECVQDMDHENMFWYRQDPGLGLRLIYFSYDVKMKEKGDIPEGYSVSREKKERFSLILESASTNQTSMYLCASSPGLAGIRSYEQYFGPGTRLTVT.

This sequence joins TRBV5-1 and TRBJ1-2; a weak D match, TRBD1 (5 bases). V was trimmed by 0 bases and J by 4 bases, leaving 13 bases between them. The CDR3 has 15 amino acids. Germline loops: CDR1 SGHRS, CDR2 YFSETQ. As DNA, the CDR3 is TGCGCCAGCAGCTTGGCCCAAGGCAGGGTCTATGGCTACACCTTC. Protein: CASSLAQGRVYGYTF.

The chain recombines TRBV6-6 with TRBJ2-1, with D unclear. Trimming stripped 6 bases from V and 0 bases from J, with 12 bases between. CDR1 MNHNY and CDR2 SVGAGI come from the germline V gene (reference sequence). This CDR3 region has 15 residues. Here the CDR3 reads CASRMGASSYNEQFF. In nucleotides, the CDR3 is TGTGCCAGCAGGATGGGCGCGAGCTCCTACAATGAGCAGTTCTTC.

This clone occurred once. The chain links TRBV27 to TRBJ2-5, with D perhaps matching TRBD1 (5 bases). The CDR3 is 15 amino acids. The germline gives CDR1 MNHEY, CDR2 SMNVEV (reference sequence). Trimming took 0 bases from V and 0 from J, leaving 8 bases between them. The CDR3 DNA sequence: TGTGCCAGCAGTTTATCCCCAGGGCACCAAGAGACCCAGTACTTC. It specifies CASSLSPGHQETQYF.

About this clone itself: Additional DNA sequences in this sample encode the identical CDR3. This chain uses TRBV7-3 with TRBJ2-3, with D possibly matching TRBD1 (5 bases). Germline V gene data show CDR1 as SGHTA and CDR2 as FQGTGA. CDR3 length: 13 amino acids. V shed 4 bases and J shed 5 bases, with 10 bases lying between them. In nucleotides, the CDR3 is TGTGCCAGCAGCTCCGGACATTTAGATACGCAGTATTTT. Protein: CASSSGHLDTQYF.

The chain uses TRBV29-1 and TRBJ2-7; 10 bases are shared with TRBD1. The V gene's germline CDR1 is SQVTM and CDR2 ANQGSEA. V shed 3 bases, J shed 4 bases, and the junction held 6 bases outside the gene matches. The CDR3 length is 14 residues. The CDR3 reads CSVDATGGSYEQYF. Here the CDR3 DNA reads TGCAGCGTTGACGCGACAGGGGGCAGTTACGAGCAGTACTTC.

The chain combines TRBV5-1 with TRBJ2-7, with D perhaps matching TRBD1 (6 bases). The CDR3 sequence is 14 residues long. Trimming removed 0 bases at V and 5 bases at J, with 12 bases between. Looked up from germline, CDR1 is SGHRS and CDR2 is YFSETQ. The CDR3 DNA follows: TGCGCCAGCAGCTTGGGGCAGGGGCTAGACGAGCAGTACTTC. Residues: CASSLGQGLDEQYF.

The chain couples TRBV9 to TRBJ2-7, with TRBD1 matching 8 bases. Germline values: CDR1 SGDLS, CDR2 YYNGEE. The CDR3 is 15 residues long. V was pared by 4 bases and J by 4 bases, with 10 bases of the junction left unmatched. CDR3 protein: CASSPGQGSEYEQYF. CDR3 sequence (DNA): TGTGCCAGCAGCCCTGGACAGGGATCCGAGTACGAGCAGTACTTC.

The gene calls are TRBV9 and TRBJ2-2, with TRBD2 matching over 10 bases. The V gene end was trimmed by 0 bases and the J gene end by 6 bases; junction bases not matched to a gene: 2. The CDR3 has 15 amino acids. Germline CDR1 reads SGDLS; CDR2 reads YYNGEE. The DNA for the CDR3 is TGTGCCAGCAGCGTAGCTAGCGGGAGTCCCGGGGAGCTGTTTTTT. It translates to CASSVASGSPGELFF.

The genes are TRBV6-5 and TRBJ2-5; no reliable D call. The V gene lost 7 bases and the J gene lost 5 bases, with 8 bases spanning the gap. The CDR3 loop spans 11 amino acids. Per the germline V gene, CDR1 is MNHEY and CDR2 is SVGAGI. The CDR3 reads CASTLLETQYF. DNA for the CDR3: TGTGCCAGCACCCTCCTTGAGACCCAGTACTTC.

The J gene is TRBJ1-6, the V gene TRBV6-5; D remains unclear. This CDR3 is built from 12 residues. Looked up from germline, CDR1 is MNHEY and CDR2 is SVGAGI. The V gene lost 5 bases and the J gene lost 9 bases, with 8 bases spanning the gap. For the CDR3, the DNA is TGTGCCAGCAGTAGTAGTAGTTCACCCCTCCACTTT. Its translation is CASSSSSSPLHF.

The CDR3 sequence: CASSKDGGGPFEQYF. The CDR3 region has the DNA TGTGCCAGCAGCAAAGATGGGGGAGGGCCCTTCGAGCAGTACTTC. The chain couples TRBV21-1 to TRBJ2-7; the tabulated D call, TRBD2, remains unverified against the DNA. TRBV21-1 is a pseudogene. There are 15 residues in the CDR3.

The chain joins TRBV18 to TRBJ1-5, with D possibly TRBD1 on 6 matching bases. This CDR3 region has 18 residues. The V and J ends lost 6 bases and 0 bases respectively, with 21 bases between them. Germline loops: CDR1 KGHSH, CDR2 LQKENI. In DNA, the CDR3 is TGTGCCAGCTCCCCAGAGGCGCAGGGGACCCTTAGCAATCAGCCCCAGCATTTT. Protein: CASSPEAQGTLSNQPQHF.

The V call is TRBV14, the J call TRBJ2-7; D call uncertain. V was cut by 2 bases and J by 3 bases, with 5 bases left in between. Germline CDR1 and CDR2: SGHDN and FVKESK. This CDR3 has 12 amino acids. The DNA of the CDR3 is TGTGCCAGCAGCCAATTTCACTACGAGCAGTACTTC. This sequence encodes CASSQFHYEQYF.

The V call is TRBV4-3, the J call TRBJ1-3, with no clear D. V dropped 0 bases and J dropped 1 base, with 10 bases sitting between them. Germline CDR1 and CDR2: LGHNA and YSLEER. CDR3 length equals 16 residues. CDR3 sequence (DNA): TGCGCCAGCAGCCAAGATGCCGGGTCTTCTGGAAACACCATATATTTT. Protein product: CASSQDAGSSGNTIYF.

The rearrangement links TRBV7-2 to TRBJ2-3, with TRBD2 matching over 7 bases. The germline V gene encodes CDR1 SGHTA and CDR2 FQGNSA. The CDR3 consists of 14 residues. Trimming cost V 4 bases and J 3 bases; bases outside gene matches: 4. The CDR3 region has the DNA TGTGCCAGCAGCTCTCAACTAGCGACAGATACGCAGTATTTT. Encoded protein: CASSSQLATDTQYF. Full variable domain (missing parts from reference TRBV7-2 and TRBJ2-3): GAGVSQSPSNKVTEKGKDVELRCDPISGHTALYWYRQSLGQGLEFLIYFQGNSAPDKSGLPSDRFSAERTGGSVSTLTIQRTQQEDSAVYLCASSSQLATDTQYFGPGTRLTVL.

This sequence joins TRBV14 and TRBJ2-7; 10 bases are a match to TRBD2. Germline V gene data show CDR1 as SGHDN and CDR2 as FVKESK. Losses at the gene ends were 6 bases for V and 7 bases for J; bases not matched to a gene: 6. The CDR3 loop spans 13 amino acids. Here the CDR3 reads CASSGLAGVEQYF. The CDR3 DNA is TGTGCCAGCAGTGGGCTAGCGGGAGTGGAGCAGTACTTC.

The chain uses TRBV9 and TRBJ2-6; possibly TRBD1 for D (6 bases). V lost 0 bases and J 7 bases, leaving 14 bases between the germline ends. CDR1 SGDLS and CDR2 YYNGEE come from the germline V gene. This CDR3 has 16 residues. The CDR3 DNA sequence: TGTGCCAGCAGCGTAGTTAAAGGGGGAAGCGCCAACGTCCTGACTTTC. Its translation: CASSVVKGGSANVLTF.

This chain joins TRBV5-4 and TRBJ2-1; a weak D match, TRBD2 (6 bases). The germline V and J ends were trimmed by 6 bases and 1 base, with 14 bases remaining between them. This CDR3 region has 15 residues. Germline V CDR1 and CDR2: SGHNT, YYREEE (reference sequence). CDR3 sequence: CASTLSGRSYNEQFF. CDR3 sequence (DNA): TGTGCCAGCACCCTGTCCGGGAGATCCTACAATGAGCAGTTCTTC.

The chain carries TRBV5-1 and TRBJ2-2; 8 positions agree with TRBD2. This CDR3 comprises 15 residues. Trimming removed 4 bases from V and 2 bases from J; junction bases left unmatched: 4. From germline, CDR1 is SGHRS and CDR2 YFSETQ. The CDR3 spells CASSAGTRNTGELFF. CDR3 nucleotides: TGCGCCAGCAGCGCCGGGACTAGAAACACCGGGGAGCTGTTTTTT.

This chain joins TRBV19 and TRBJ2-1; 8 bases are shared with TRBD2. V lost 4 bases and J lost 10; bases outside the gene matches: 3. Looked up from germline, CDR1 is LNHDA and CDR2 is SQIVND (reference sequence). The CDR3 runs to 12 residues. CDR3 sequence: CASSSSGIEQFF. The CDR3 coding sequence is TGTGCCAGTAGTAGTAGCGGGATCGAGCAGTTCTTC. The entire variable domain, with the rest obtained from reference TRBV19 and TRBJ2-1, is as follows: DGGITQSPKYLFRKEGQNVTLSCEQNLNHDAMYWYRQDPGQGLRLIYYSQIVNDFQKGDIAEGYSVSREKKESFPLTVTSAQKNPTAFYLCASSSSGIEQFFGPGTRLTVL.

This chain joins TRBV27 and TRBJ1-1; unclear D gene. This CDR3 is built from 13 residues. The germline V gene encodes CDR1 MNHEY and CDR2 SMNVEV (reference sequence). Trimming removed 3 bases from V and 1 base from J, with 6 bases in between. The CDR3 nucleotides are TGTGCCAGCAGTTTGCTAGGGAACACTGAAGCTTTCTTT. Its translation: CASSLLGNTEAFF.

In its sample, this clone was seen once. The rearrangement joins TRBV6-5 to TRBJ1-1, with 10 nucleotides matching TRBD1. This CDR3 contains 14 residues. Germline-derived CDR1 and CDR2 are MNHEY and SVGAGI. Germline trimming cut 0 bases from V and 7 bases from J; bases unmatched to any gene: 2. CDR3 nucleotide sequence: TGTGCCAGCAGTTACTCGAGGGACAGGGGTGAAGCTTTCTTT. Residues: CASSYSRDRGEAFF.

The CDR3 DNA reads TGCAGCGTCCCCGGGGGGGGGACGGGCACAGATACGCAGTATTTT. Translating gives CSVPGGGTGTDTQYF. The gene calls are TRBV29-1 and TRBJ2-3; 8 bases are a match to TRBD2. Germline assignment: CDR1 SQVTM and CDR2 ANQGSEA. V was pared by 6 bases and J by 1 base, with 9 bases of the junction left unmatched. The CDR3 is 15 amino acids.